This T cell receptor (beta chain) was documented in a study of blood T cell repertoires in COVID-19. Study overall: Sources were T cells, B-cell-depleted T cells, or PBMCs; the material itself was cDNA or gDNA.

The protocol was immunoSEQ multiplex PCR, while the TCRdb copy is restricted to in-frame clones and leaves out a portion. The sample comprises 200,000 to 250,000 clones, about 90% of which are singletons, and roughly 0.95% rests with the top ten. The length of the CDR3 is 16 residues. The germline V gene encodes CDR1 LGHDT and CDR2 YNNKEL (reference sequence). Trimming cost V 4 bases and J 4 bases, with 17 bases left between them. V usage is TRBV3-1 (or the pseudogene TRBV3-2) and J usage is TRBJ2-1, with D possibly TRBD2 on 7 matching bases. This clonotype was obtained from a man over 45 who had been exposed to COVID-19. The source material was PBMCs or T cells enriched from blood (not recorded which). Here the CDR3 DNA reads TGTGCCAGCAGCCCCATGGGGGGGGGCGGGTACAATGAGCAGTTCTTC. Its protein is CASSPMGGGGYNEQFF.